The 12 T cell receptor beta chains presented below share a single source sample, sequenced in a study of blood T cell repertoires in COVID-19. Clones were sequenced by immunoSEQ multiplex PCR, and TCRdb holds only the in-frame ones, with some missing. The table records roughly 410,000 clones, about 88% of them present only once. The sample taken for sequencing was peripheral blood. These receptors originate from a woman between 35 and 50 years old with COVID-19, enrolled during active disease.

The chain carries TRBV19 and TRBJ1-1; 10 positions match TRBD1. The CDR3 has 15 amino acids. From germline, CDR1 is LNHDA and CDR2 SQIVND (reference sequence). Unmatched junction bases numbered 6, after V lost 4 bases and J lost 4 bases. CDR3 coding DNA: TGTGCCAGTAGTACCGGGACAGGGGTTGCCACTGAAGCTTTCTTT. It translates to CASSTGTGVATEAFF.

V is TRBV18 and J is TRBJ2-3; possibly TRBD1 for D (7 bases). This CDR3 has 14 amino acids. V was pared by 0 bases and J by 10 bases, with 14 bases between. The germline gives CDR1 KGHSH, CDR2 LQKENI. CDR3 amino acids: CASSPPGRGAAQYF. Written as DNA, the CDR3 is TGTGCCAGCTCACCACCCGGCAGGGGGGCTGCGCAGTATTTT.

The rearrangement joins TRBV15 to TRBJ2-7; 7 bases are shared with TRBD1. Germline CDR1 reads LNHNV; CDR2 reads YYDKDF (reference sequence). The length of the CDR3 is 14 residues. V lost 5 bases, J lost 6 bases, and 10 bases stayed unmatched. In nucleotides, the CDR3 is TGTGCCACCAGCGTTTACAGGGGCCAGGCCGAGCAGTACTTC. Its protein is CATSVYRGQAEQYF. Based on the CDR3 plus reference TRBV15 and TRBJ2-7, the full variable domain is DAMVIQNPRYQVTQFGKPVTLSCSQTLNHNVMYWYQQKSSQAPKLLFHYYDKDFNNEADTPDNFQSRRPNTSFCFLDIRSPGLGDTAMYLCATSVYRGQAEQYFGPGTRLTVT.

This chain joins TRBV28 and TRBJ2-7, with 7 bases aligning to TRBD2. The CDR3 runs 14 residues. Germline V gene data show CDR1 as MDHEN and CDR2 as SYDVKM. With 5 bases clipped from V and 0 bases from J, the junction kept 4 bases outside the gene matches. The chain's CDR3 is CASSPGLSSYEQYF. The CDR3 DNA reads as TGTGCCAGCAGTCCGGGACTATCCTCCTACGAGCAGTACTTC.

The chain uses TRBV5-1 and TRBJ2-5; D not resolved. The germline V and J ends were trimmed by 0 bases and 2 bases, with 5 bases remaining between them. This CDR3 is built from 13 residues. In germline, CDR1 is SGHRS, CDR2 YFSETQ. CDR3 sequence: CASSLELQETQYF. The CDR3 DNA is TGCGCCAGCAGCTTGGAGCTACAAGAGACCCAGTACTTC.

The V and J genes are TRBV5-4 and TRBJ1-4; TRBD1 might be the D (6 bases). This CDR3 is built from 17 residues. V lost 4 bases and J lost 7, with 23 bases in between. Per the germline V gene, CDR1 is SGHNT and CDR2 is YYREEE (reference sequence). This CDR3 is CASSPAMGATEREKLFF. The CDR3 nucleotides are TGTGCCAGCAGCCCAGCAATGGGGGCCACCGAACGTGAAAAACTGTTTTTT.

The chain recombines TRBV12-3 or TRBV12-4 with TRBJ1-2, with 7 bases lining up with TRBD1. Trimming took 6 bases from V and 8 from J; bases not matched to a gene: 6. The CDR3 sequence is 12 residues long. This chain's CDR3 is CASSLWTGGYTF. CDR3 DNA sequence: TGTGCCAGCAGCCTTTGGACAGGCGGCTACACCTTC.

This clone has only a few counts. The chain links TRBV6-5 to TRBJ1-2; 8 nucleotides agree with TRBD1. The CDR3 is 15 amino acids. V trimming: 5 bases; J trimming: 7 bases; junction bases outside the gene matches: 12. Germline V gene lookup returns CDR1 MNHEY and CDR2 SVGAGI. The CDR3 nucleotides are TGTGCCAGCAGTATAAAATCGGACAGGGCCCTTGGCTACACCTTC. This translates into CASSIKSDRALGYTF.

DNA for the CDR3: TGCAGCGTTGGGGTAGCGGGATCCTACAATGAGCAGTTCTTC. It specifies CSVGVAGSYNEQFF. The V call is TRBV29-1, the J call TRBJ2-1, with 8 positions matching TRBD2. The CDR3 has 14 amino acids. The junction had 3 bases not matched to a gene; V was cut back by 4 bases and J by 1 base. Germline lookup yields CDR1 SQVTM and CDR2 ANQGSEA.

The J gene is TRBJ1-5, the V gene TRBV6-2 or TRBV6-3; D is unclear. V lost 2 bases and J 7 bases, leaving 12 bases between the germline ends. The germline V gene encodes CDR1 MNHEY and CDR2 SVGEGT. The CDR3 runs 14 residues. CDR3 amino acids: CASSYVGSLQPQHF. The CDR3 DNA sequence: TGTGCCAGCAGTTACGTCGGGTCTCTGCAGCCCCAGCATTTT.

V is TRBV15 and J is TRBJ2-2; TRBD1 matches 8 bases. Germline assignment: CDR1 LNHNV and CDR2 YYDKDF (reference sequence). The CDR3 is made up of 13 amino acids. V gave up 7 bases and J gave up 5 bases; unmatched junction bases: 3. CDR3 in DNA: TGTGCCACCATCTGGGACAGGACCGGGGAGCTGTTTTTT. The encoded protein is CATIWDRTGELFF. Combining the CDR3 with reference TRBV15 and TRBJ2-2 gives the whole variable domain DAMVIQNPRYQVTQFGKPVTLSCSQTLNHNVMYWYQQKSSQAPKLLFHYYDKDFNNEADTPDNFQSRRPNTSFCFLDIRSPGLGDTAMYLCATIWDRTGELFFGEGSRLTVL.

V is TRBV7-2 and J is TRBJ2-1; TRBD2 aligns across 9 bases. Germline CDR1 is SGHTA and CDR2 is FQGNSA. Trimming at V came to 4 bases and at J to 3 bases, leaving 7 bases not matched to a gene. This CDR3 region has 16 residues. The chain's CDR3 is CASSSKSGRIYNEQFF. CDR3 coding DNA: TGTGCCAGCAGCTCGAAAAGCGGGAGGATCTACAATGAGCAGTTCTTC.